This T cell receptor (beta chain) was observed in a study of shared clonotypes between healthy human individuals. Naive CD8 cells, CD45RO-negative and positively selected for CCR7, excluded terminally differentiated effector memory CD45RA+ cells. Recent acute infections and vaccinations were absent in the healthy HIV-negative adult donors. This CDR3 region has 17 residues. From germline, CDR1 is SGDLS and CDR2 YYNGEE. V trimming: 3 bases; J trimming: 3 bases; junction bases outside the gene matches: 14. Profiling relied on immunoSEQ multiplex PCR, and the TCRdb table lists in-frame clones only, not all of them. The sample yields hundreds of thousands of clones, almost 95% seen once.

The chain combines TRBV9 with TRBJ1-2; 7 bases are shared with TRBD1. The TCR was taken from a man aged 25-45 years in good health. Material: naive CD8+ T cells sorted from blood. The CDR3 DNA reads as TGTGCCAGCAGCGAACGGGACAGCCAGTATGAACACTATGGCTACACCTTC. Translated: CASSERDSQYEHYGYTF.